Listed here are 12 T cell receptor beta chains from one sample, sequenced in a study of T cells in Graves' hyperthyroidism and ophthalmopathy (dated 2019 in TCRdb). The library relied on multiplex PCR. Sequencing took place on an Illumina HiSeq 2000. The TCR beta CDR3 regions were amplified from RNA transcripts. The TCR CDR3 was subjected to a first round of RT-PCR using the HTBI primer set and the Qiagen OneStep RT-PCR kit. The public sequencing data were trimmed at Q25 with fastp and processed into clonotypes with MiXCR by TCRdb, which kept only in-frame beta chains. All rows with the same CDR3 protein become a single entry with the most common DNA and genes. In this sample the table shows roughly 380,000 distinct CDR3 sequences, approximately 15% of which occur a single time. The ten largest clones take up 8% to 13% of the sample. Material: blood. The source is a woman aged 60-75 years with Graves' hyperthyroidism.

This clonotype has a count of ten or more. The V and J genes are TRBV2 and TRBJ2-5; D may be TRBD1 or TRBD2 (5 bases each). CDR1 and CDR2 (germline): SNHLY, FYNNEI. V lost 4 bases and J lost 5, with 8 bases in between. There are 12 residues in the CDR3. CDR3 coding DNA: TGTGCCAGCAGTGCAGAGGGGGAGACCCAGTACTTC. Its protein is CASSAEGETQYF.

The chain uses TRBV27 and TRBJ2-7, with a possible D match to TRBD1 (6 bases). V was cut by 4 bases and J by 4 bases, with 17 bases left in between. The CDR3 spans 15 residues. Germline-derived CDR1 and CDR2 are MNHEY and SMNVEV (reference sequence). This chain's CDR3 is CASSSLDRSGYEQYF. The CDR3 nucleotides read TGTGCCAGCAGTTCCCTAGACAGGAGTGGTTACGAGCAGTACTTC.

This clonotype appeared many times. The CDR3 DNA reads TGCGCCAGCAGCTACGACGGTTCTGAGCAGTTCTTC. It is translated as CASSYDGSEQFF. The genes are TRBV5-1 and TRBJ2-1; D remains unclear. Germline-derived CDR1 and CDR2 are SGHRS and YFSETQ. The CDR3 is made up of 12 amino acids. V shed 3 bases and J shed 9 bases, with 10 bases lying between them. The whole variable domain, filled in from reference TRBV5-1 and TRBJ2-1, reads KAGVTQTPRYLIKTRGQQVTLSCSPISGHRSVSWYQQTPGQGLQFLFEYFSETQRNKGNFPGRFSGRQFSNSRSEMNVSTLELGDSALYLCASSYDGSEQFFGPGTRLTVL.

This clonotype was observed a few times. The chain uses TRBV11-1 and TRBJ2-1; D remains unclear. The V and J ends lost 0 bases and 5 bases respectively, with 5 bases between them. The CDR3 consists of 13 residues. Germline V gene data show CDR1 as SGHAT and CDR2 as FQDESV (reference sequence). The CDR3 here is CASSLARNNEQFF. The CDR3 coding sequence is TGTGCCAGCAGCTTAGCGCGAAACAATGAGCAGTTCTTC.

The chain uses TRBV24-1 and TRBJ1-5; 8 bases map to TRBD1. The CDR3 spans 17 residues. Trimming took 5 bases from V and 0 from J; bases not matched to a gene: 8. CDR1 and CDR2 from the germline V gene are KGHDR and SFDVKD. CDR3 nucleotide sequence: TGTGCCACCAGTGGCGCCGACAGGGGAGATAGCAATCAGCCCCAGCATTTT. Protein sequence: CATSGADRGDSNQPQHF.

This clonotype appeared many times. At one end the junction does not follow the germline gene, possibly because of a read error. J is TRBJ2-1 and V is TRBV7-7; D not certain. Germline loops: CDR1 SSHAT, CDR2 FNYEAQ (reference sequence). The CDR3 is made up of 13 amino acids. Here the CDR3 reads CASSLARWDEQFF. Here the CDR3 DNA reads TGTGCTAGCAGCTTAGCCCGTTGGGATGAGCAGTTCTTC.

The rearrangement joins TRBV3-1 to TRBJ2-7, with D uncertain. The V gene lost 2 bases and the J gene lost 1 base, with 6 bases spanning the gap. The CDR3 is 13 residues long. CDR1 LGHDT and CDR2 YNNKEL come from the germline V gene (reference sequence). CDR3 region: CASSQYGSYEQYF. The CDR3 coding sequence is TGTGCCAGCAGCCAATACGGGTCCTACGAGCAGTACTTC.

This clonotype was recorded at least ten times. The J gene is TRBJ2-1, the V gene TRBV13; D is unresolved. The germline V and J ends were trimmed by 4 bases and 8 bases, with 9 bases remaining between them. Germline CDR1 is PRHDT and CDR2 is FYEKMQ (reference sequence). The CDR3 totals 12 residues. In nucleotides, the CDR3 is TGTGCCAGCAGCTCCCGGTTGGATGAGCAGTTCTTC. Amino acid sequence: CASSSRLDEQFF.

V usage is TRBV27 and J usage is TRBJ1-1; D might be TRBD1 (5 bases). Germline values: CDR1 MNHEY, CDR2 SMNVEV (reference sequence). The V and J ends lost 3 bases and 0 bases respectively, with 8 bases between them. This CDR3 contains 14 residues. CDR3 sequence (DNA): TGTGCCAGCAGTTTTCGACAGATGAACACTGAAGCTTTCTTT. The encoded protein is CASSFRQMNTEAFF.

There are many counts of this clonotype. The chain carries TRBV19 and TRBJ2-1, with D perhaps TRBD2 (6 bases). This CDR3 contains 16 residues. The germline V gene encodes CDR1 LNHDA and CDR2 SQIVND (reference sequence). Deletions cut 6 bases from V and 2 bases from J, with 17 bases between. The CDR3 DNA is TGTGCCAGTAGCTCCAGGGAAGGAGGGGCCTACAATGAGCAGTTCTTC. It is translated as CASSSREGGAYNEQFF.

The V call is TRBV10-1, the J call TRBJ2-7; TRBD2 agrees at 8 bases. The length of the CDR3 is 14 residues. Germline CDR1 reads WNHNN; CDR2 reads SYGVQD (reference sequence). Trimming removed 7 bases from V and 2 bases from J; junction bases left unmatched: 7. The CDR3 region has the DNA TGCGCCAGCACCCTAAGCGGGAGTCCCTACGAGCAGTACTTC. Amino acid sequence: CASTLSGSPYEQYF.

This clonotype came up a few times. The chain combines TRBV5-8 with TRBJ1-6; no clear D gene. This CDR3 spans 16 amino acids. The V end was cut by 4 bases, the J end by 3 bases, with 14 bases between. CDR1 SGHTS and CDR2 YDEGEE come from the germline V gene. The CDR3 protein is CASSPGPQRYNSPLHF. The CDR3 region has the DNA TGTGCCAGCAGCCCCGGGCCCCAGCGCTATAATTCACCCCTCCACTTT.